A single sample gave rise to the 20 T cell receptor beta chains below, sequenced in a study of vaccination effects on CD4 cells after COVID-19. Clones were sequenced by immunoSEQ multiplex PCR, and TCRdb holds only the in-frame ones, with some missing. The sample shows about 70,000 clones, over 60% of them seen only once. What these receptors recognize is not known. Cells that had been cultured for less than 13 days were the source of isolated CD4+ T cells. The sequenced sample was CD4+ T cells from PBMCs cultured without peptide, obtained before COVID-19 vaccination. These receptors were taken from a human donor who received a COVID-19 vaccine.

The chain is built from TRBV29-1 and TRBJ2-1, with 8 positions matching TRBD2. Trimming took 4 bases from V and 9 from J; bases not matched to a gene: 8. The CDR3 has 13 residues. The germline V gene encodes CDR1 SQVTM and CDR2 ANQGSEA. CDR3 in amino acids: CSVVSGAKGEQFF. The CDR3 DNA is TGCAGCGTTGTTAGCGGGGCGAAGGGTGAGCAGTTCTTC.

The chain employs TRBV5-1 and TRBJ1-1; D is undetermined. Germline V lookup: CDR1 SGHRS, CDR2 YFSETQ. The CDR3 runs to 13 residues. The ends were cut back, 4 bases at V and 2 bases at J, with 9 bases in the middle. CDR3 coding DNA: TGCGCCAGCAGCGTCAACCCTAACACTGAAGCTTTCTTT. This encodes CASSVNPNTEAFF.

The CDR3 nucleotides read TGTGCCAGCAGCCCTCCCCGGGACAGGGTAGTCGAGCAGTACGTC. Encoded protein: CASSPPRDRVVEQYV. The rearrangement joins TRBV7-8 to TRBJ2-7; TRBD1 matches 9 bases. The V and J ends lost 5 bases and 6 bases, in that order; junction bases with no gene match: 11. CDR1 is SGHVS, CDR2 FQNEAQ, per germline. The CDR3 has 15 residues.

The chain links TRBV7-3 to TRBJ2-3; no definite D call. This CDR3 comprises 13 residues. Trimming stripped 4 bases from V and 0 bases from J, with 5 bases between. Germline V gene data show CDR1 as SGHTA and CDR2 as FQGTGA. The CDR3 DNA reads TGTGCCAGCAGCTCTCTTAGCACAGATACGCAGTATTTT. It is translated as CASSSLSTDTQYF.

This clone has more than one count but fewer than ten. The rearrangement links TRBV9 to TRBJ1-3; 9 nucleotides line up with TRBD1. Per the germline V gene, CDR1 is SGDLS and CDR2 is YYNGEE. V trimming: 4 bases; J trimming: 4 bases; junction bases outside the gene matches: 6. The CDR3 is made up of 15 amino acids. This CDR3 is CASSLGTGPGNTIYF. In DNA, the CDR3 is TGTGCCAGCAGCCTAGGGACAGGGCCCGGAAACACCATATATTTT.

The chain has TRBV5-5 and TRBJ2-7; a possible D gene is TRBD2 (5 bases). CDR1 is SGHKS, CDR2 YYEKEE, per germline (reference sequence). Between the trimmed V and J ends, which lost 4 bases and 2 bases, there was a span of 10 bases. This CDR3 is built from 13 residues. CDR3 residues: CASSRGSPYEQYV. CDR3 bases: TGTGCCAGCAGCCGAGGGAGTCCCTACGAGCAGTACGTC.

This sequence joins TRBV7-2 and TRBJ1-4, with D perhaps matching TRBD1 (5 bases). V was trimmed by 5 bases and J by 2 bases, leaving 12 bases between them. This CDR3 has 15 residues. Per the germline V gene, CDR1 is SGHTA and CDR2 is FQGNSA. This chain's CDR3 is CASSPDGATNEKLFF. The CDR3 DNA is TGTGCCAGCAGCCCGGACGGGGCGACTAATGAAAAACTGTTTTTT.

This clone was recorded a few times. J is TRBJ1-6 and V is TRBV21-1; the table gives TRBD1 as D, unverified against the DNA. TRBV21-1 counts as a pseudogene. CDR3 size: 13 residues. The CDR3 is CASTGTEGSPLHF. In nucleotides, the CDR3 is TGTGCCAGTACCGGGACAGAGGGTTCACCCCTCCACTTT.

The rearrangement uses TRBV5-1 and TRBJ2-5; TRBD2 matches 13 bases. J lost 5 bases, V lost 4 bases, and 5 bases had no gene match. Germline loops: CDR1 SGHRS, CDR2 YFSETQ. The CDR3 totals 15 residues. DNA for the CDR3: TGCGCCAGCAGCACGGGGACTAGCGGGGCGGAGACCCAGTACTTC. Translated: CASSTGTSGAETQYF.

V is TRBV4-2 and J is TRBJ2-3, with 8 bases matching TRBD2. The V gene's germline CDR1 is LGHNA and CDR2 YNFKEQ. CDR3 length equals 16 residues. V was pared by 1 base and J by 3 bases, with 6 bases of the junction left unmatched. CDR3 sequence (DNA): TGTGCCAGCAGCCAAGCAGCGGGGGCAGGGACAGATACGCAGTATTTT. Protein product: CASSQAAGAGTDTQYF.

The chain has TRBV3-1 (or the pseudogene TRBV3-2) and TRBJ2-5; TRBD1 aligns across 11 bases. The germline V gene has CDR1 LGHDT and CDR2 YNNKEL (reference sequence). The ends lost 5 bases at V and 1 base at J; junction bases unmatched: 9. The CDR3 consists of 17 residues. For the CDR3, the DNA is TGTGCCAGCAGCTCCCGGGACAGGGGGTTGTCCCAAGAGACCCAGTACTTC. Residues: CASSSRDRGLSQETQYF.

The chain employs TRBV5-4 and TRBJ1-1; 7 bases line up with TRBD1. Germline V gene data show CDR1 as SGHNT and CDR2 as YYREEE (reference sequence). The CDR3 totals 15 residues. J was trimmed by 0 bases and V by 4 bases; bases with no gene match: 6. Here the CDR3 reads CASSVGTVMNTEAFF. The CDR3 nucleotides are TGTGCCAGCAGCGTAGGGACAGTCATGAACACTGAAGCTTTCTTT.

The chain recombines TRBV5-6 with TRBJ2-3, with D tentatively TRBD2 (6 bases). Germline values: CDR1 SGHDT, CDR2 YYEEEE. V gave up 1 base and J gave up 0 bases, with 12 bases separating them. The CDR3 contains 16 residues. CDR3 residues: CASSLPSGLSTDTQYF. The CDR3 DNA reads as TGTGCCAGCAGCTTGCCCTCGGGACTTAGCACAGATACGCAGTATTTT.

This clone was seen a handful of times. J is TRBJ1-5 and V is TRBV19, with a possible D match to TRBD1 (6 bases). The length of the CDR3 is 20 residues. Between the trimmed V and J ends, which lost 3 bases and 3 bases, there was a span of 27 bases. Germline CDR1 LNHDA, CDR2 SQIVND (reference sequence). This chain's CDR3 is CASSIGWAGVGGPINQPQHF. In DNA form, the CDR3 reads TGTGCCAGTAGTATTGGTTGGGCAGGGGTAGGTGGGCCGATCAATCAGCCCCAGCATTTT. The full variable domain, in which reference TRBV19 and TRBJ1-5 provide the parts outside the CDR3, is DGGITQSPKYLFRKEGQNVTLSCEQNLNHDAMYWYRQDPGQGLRLIYYSQIVNDFQKGDIAEGYSVSREKKESFPLTVTSAQKNPTAFYLCASSIGWAGVGGPINQPQHFGDGTRLSIL.

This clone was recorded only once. CDR3 sequence (DNA): TGTGCCAGTAGTAACGGTTTGGCAACCAATGAGCAGTTCTTC. It specifies CASSNGLATNEQFF. V is TRBV19 and J is TRBJ2-1; D gene uncertain. Trimming cost V 4 bases and J 6 bases, with 13 bases left between them. The germline V gene has CDR1 LNHDA and CDR2 SQIVND (reference sequence). This CDR3 contains 14 residues.

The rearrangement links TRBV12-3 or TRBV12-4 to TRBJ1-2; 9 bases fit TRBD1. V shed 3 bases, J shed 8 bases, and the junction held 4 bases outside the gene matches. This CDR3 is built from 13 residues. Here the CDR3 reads CASSFTDRGGYTF. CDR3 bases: TGTGCCAGCAGTTTTACCGACAGGGGGGGCTACACCTTC.

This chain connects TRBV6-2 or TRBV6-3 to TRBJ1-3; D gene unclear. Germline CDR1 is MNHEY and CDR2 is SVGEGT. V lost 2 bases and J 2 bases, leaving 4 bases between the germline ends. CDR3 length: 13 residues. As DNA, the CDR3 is TGTGCCAGCAGTTACCCGCCTGGAAACACCATATATTTT. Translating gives CASSYPPGNTIYF.

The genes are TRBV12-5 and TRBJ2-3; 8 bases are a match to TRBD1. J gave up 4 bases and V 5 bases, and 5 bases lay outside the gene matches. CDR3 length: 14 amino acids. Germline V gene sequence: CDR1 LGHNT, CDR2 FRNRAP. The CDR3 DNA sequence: TGTGCTAGTGGTCCGGACAGGGCTTCAGATACGCAGTATTTT. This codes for CASGPDRASDTQYF.

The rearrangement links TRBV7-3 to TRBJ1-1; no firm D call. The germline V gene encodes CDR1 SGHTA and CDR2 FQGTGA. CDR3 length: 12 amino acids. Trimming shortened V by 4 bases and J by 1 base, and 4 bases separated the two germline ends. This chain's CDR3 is CASSSPNTEAFF. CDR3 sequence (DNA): TGTGCCAGCAGCTCACCGAACACTGAAGCTTTCTTT. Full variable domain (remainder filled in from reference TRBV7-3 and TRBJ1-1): GAGVSQTPSNKVTEKGKYVELRCDPISGHTALYWYRQSLGQGPEFLIYFQGTGAADDSGLPNDRFFAVRPEGSVSTLKIQRTERGDSAVYLCASSSPNTEAFFGQGTRLTVV.

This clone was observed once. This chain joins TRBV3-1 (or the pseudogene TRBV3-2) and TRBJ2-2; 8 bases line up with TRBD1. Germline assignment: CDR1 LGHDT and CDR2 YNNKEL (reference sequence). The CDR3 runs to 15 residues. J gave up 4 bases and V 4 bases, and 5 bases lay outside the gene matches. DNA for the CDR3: TGTGCCAGCAGCCTTCGGCAGGGGGCCACCGGGGAGCTGTTTTTT. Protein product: CASSLRQGATGELFF.